The present T cell receptor beta chain was sequenced within a study of T cells in Graves' hyperthyroidism and ophthalmopathy. Study findings and constraints: Separation of ophthalmopathy from stable hyperthyroidism was achieved by a 13 V-J model. Blood also carried most thyroid clonotypes expanded above 0.001. Ophthalmopathy was model-predicted a median 6.5 months pre-onset.

V was trimmed by 8 bases and J by 1 base, leaving 8 bases between them. The CDR3 consists of 13 residues. From germline, CDR1 is SNHLY and CDR2 FYNNEI. The investigators amplified TCR beta CDR3 regions from RNA transcripts. The TCR CDR3 was amplified in a first-round RT-PCR using the HTBI primer set. One entry per CDR3 protein results from TCRdb running MiXCR on the multiplex PCR reads. The sample lists about 640,000 distinct CDR3 sequences, about 20% occurring once. This clonotype has only a few counts. The antigen remains undetermined. Ophthalmopathy cases scored 3 or more on the Clinical Activity Score and 4 or more on NOSPECS grade, with duration below 3 months.

The source material was blood. The V gene is TRBV2, the J gene TRBJ2-2; D gene unclear. The receptor was isolated from a man aged 25-45 years with Graves' ophthalmopathy. DNA of the CDR3: TGTGCCAGCCGCGGAATGAACACCGGGGAGCTGTTTTTT. The encoded protein is CASRGMNTGELFF.